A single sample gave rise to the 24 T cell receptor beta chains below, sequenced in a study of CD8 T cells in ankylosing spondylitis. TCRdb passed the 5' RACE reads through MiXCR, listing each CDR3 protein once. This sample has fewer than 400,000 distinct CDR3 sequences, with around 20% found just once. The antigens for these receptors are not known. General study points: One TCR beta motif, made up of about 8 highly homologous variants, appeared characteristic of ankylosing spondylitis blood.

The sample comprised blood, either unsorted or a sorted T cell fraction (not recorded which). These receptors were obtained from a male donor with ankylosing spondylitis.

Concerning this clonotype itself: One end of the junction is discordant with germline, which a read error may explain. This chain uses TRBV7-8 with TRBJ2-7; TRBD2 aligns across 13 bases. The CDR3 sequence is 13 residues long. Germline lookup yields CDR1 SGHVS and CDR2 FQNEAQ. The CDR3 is CASSFGTSGAPDF. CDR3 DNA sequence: TGTGCCAGCAGCTTTGGGACTAGCGGGGCCCCGGACTTC.

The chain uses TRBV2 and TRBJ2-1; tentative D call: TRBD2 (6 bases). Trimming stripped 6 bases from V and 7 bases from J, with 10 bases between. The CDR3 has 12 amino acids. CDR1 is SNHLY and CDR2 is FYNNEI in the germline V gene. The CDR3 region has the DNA TGTGCCAGCAGAGAGGGACTGAATGAGCAGTTCTTC. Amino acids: CASREGLNEQFF.

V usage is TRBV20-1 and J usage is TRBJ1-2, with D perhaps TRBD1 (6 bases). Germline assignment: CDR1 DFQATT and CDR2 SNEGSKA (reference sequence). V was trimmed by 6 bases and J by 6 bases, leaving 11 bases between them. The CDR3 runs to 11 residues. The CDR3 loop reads CSAKTGNGYTF. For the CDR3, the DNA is TGCAGTGCCAAAACAGGGAATGGCTACACCTTC.

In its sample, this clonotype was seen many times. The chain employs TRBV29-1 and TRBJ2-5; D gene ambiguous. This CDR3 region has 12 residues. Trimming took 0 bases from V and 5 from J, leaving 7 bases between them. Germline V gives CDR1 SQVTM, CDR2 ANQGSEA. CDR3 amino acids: CSVEDSTETQYF. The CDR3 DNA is TGCAGCGTTGAAGACTCCACGGAGACCCAGTACTTC.

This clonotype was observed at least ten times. This chain's CDR3 is CASSQDGSVGETQYF. CDR3 DNA: TGTGCCAGCAGCCAAGATGGTAGCGTTGGAGAGACCCAGTACTTC. This chain uses TRBV3-1 with TRBJ2-5, with D possibly matching TRBD2 (5 bases). The CDR3 contains 15 residues. V was clipped by 0 bases and J by 4 bases, with 12 bases between them. Germline values: CDR1 LGHDT, CDR2 YNNKEL (reference sequence).

CDR3: CASSQDKRSSDTQYF. The CDR3 DNA sequence: TGCGCCAGCAGCCAAGATAAGCGCTCCTCAGATACGCAGTATTTT. The V and J genes are TRBV4-1 and TRBJ2-3; the D is unclear. Germline V gene data show CDR1 as MGHRA and CDR2 as YSYEKL. V was pared by 0 bases and J by 4 bases, with 11 bases between. The CDR3 extends over 15 amino acids.

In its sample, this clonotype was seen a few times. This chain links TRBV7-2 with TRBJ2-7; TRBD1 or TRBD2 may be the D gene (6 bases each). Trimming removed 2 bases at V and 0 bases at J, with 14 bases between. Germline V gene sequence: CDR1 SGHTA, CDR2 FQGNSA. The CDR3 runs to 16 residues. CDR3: CASSLSGAGLSYEQYF. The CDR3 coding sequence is TGTGCCAGCAGCTTATCGGGGGCAGGACTCTCCTACGAGCAGTACTTC.

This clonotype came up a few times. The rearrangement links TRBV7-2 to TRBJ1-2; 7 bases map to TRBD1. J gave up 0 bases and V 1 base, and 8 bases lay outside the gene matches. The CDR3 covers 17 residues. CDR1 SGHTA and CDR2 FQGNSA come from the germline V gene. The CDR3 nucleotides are TGTGCCAGCAGCTTAGTGGCTTCCGGGACAGCTAACTATGGCTACACCTTC. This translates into CASSLVASGTANYGYTF.

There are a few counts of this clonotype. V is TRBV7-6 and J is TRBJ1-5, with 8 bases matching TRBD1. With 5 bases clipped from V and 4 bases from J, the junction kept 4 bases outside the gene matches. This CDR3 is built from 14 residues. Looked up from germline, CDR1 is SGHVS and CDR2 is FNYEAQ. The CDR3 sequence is CASSAQGVNQPQHF. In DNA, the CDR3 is TGTGCCAGCAGCGCACAGGGGGTTAATCAGCCCCAGCATTTT.

In nucleotides, the CDR3 is TGTGCCAGCAGTTACTCCGGGCCTCAGGGGTCCTACACCTTC. Protein: CASSYSGPQGSYTF. The rearrangement joins TRBV6-5 to TRBJ1-2, with D possibly being TRBD1 (6 bases). Trimming removed 0 bases at V and 10 bases at J, with 15 bases between. The germline V gene encodes CDR1 MNHEY and CDR2 SVGAGI. The length of the CDR3 is 14 residues.

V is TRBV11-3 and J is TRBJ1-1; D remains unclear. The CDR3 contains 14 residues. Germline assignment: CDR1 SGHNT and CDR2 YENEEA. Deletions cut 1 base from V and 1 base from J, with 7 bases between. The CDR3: CASSLGPRNTEAFF. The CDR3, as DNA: TGTGCCAGCAGCTTAGGCCCTCGGAACACTGAAGCTTTCTTT.

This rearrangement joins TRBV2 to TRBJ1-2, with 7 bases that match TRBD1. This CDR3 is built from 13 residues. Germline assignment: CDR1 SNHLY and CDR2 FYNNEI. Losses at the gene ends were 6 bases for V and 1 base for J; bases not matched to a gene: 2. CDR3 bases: TGTGCCAGCAGACAGGGGATTAACTATGGCTACACCTTC. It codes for CASRQGINYGYTF. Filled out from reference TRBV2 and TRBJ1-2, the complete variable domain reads EPEVTQTPSHQVTQMGQEVILRCVPISNHLYFYWYRQILGQKVEFLVSFYNNEISEKSEIFDDQFSVERPDGSNFTLKIRSTKLEDSAMYFCASRQGINYGYTFGSGTRLTVV.

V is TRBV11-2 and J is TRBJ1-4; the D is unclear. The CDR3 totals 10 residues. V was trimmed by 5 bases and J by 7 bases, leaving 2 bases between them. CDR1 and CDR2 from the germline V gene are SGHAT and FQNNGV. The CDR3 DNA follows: TGTGCCAGCAGCGGTGAAAAACTGTTTTTT. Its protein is CASSGEKLFF.

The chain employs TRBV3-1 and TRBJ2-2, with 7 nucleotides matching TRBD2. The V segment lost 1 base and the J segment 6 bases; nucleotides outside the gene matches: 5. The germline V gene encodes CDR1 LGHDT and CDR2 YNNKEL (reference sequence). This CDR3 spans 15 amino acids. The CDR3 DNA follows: TGTGCCAGCAGCCAAGGACCCGCGGGGGCCGGGGAGCTGTTTTTT. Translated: CASSQGPAGAGELFF.

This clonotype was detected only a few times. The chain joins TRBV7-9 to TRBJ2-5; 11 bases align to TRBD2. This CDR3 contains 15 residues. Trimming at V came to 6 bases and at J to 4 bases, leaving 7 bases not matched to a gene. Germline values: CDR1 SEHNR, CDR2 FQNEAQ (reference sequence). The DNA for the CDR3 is TGTGCCAGCAGTTACCAGGGACTAGCGGTAGAGACCCAGTACTTC. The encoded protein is CASSYQGLAVETQYF.

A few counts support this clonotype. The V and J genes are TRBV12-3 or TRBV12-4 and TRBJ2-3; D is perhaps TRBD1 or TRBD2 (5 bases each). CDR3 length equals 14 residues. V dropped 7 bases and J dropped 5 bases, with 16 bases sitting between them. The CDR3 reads CASTHRDRRDTQYF. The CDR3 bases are TGTGCCAGCACACACCGGGACCGAAGAGATACGCAGTATTTT.

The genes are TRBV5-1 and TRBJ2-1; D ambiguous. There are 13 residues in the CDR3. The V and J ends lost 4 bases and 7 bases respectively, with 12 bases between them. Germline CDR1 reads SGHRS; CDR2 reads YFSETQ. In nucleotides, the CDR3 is TGCGCCAGCAGCCTCCCGAGTGGGAATGAGCAGTTCTTC. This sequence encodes CASSLPSGNEQFF.

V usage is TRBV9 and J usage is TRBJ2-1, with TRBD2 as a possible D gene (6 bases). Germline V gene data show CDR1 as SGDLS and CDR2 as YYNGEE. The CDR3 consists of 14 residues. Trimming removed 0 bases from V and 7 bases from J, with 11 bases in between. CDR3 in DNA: TGTGCCAGCAGCGTAGTCGGGAGTAGGAATGAGCAGTTCTTC. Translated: CASSVVGSRNEQFF. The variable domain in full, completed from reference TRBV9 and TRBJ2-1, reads DSGVTQTPKHLITATGQRVTLRCSPRSGDLSVYWYQQSLDQGLQFLIQYYNGEERAKGNILERFSAQQFPDLHSELNLSSLELGDSALYFCASSVVGSRNEQFFGPGTRLTVL.

Here the CDR3 reads CSASRGAGGWETQYF. Written as DNA, the CDR3 is TGCAGTGCTAGCCGGGGGGCTGGGGGATGGGAGACCCAGTACTTC. The chain has TRBV20-1 and TRBJ2-5, with TRBD2 as a possible D gene (7 bases). CDR1 is DFQATT, CDR2 SNEGSKA, per germline (reference sequence). The CDR3 totals 15 residues. Trimming took off 3 bases at V and 5 bases at J, with 19 bases between the two ends.

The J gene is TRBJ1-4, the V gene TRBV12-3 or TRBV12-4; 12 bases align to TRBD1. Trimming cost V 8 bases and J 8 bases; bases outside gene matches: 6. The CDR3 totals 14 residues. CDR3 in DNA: TGTGCCAGCGGCAGGGACAGGGGGCGGGAAAAACTGTTTTTT. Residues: CASGRDRGREKLFF.

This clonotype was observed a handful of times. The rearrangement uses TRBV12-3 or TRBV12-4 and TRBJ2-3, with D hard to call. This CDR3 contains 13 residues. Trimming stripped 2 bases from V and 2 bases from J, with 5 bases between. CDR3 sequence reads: CASSLLTTDTQYF. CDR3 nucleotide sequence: TGTGCCAGCAGTTTACTAACCACAGATACGCAGTATTTT.

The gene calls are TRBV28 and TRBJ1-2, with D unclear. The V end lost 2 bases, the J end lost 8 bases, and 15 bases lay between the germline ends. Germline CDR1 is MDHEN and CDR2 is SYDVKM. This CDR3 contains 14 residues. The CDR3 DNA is TGTGCCAGCAGTTTAGAGAGGGCTAGGGAAGGCTACACCTTC. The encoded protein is CASSLERAREGYTF.

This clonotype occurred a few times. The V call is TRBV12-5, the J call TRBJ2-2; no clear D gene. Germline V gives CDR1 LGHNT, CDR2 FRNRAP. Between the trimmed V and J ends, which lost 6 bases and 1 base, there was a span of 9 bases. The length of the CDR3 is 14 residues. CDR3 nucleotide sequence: TGTGCTAGTGGGGTAGGAATGAACACCGGGGAGCTGTTTTTT. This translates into CASGVGMNTGELFF.

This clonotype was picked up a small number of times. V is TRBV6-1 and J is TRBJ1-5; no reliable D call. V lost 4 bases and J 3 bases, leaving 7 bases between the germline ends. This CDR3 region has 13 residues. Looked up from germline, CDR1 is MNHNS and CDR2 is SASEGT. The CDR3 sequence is CASSAEVNQPQHF. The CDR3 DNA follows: TGTGCCAGCAGTGCTGAGGTCAATCAGCCCCAGCATTTT.